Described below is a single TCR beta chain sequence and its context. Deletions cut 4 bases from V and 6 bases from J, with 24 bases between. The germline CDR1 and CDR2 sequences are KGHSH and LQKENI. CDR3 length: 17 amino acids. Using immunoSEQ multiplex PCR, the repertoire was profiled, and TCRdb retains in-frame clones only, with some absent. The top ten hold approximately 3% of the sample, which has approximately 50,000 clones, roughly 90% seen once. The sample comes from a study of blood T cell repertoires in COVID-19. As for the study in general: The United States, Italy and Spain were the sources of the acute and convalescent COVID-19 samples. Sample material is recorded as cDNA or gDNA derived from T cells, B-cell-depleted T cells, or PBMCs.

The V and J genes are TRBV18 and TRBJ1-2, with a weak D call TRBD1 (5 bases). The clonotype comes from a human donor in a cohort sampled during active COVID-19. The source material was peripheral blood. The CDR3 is CASSLGVVPYWGDGYTF. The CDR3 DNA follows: TGTGCCAGCTCACTCGGCGTGGTGCCATATTGGGGGGATGGCTACACCTTC.